A single sample is the source of the 13 T cell receptor beta chains below, sequenced in a study of blood T cell repertoires in COVID-19. Profiling relied on immunoSEQ multiplex PCR, and the TCRdb table lists in-frame clones only, not all of them. This table holds 300,000 to 450,000 clones, roughly 90% found once. Material for sequencing was peripheral blood. The receptors come from a woman in her thirties with COVID-19, enrolled during active disease.

The chain combines TRBV5-8 with TRBJ2-2; D ambiguous. The ends were cut back, 4 bases at V and 2 bases at J, with 6 bases in the middle. The V gene's germline CDR1 is SGHTS and CDR2 YDEGEE. The CDR3 totals 13 residues. CDR3 DNA sequence: TGTGCCAGCAGCCACACAAACACCGGGGAGCTGTTTTTT. It is translated as CASSHTNTGELFF.

V usage is TRBV6-2 or TRBV6-3 and J usage is TRBJ2-7; TRBD2 aligns across 10 bases. V shed 4 bases, J shed 4 bases, and the junction held 7 bases outside the gene matches. The length of the CDR3 is 15 residues. Germline CDR1 and CDR2: MNHEY and SVGEGT. This chain's CDR3 is CASSSALAGAYEQYF. DNA for the CDR3: TGTGCCAGCAGTTCAGCGCTAGCGGGGGCTTACGAGCAGTACTTC.

The chain combines TRBV5-4 with TRBJ1-2; D is uncertain. Trimming pared 2 bases from V and 8 bases from J, leaving 7 bases between. Germline-derived CDR1 and CDR2 are SGHNT and YYREEE (reference sequence). There are 11 residues in the CDR3. The CDR3 DNA reads TGTGCCAGCAGCTTCGCGGGGGGCTACACCTTC. It specifies CASSFAGGYTF.

The J gene is TRBJ1-3, the V gene TRBV7-2, with a weak D call TRBD1 (6 bases). Trimming pared 5 bases from V and 4 bases from J, leaving 18 bases between. Germline CDR1 and CDR2: SGHTA and FQGNSA. The CDR3 contains 16 residues. CDR3 residues: CASSPTTGLAGNTIYF. CDR3 in DNA: TGTGCCAGCAGCCCCACGACAGGTCTCGCCGGAAACACCATATATTTT.

This chain uses TRBV5-1 with TRBJ2-3; TRBD2 aligns across 9 bases. The V gene end was trimmed by 1 base and the J gene end by 6 bases; junction bases not matched to a gene: 6. This CDR3 contains 15 residues. Looked up from germline, CDR1 is SGHRS and CDR2 is YFSETQ. As DNA, the CDR3 is TGCGCCAGCAGCTTGCTTGCGGGAGGGGGTGATACGCAGTATTTT. Its translation: CASSLLAGGGDTQYF. The complete variable domain, with remaining parts taken from reference TRBV5-1 and TRBJ2-3, reads KAGVTQTPRYLIKTRGQQVTLSCSPISGHRSVSWYQQTPGQGLQFLFEYFSETQRNKGNFPGRFSGRQFSNSRSEMNVSTLELGDSALYLCASSLLAGGGDTQYFGPGTRLTVL.

The chain uses TRBV2 and TRBJ2-2; D is ambiguous. Germline loops: CDR1 SNHLY, CDR2 FYNNEI. The germline V and J ends were trimmed by 2 bases and 2 bases, with 9 bases remaining between them. The CDR3 loop spans 15 amino acids. For the CDR3, the DNA is TGTGCCAGCAGTGAACCGCGGCAAAACACCGGGGAGCTGTTTTTT. Amino acids: CASSEPRQNTGELFF.

The chain combines TRBV3-1 (or the pseudogene TRBV3-2) with TRBJ2-7; 7 nucleotides match TRBD1. Germline V gene sequence: CDR1 LGHDT, CDR2 YNNKEL (reference sequence). V lost 6 bases, J lost 0 bases, and 8 bases stayed unmatched. The CDR3 is made up of 15 amino acids. The DNA for the CDR3 is TGTGCCAGCAGACCTGGGACAGCAAGCTCCTACGAGCAGTACGTC. It encodes CASRPGTASSYEQYV.

The sample holds one count of this clone. The chain has TRBV29-1 and TRBJ2-5; 9 positions match TRBD1. Losses at the gene ends were 6 bases for V and 1 base for J; bases not matched to a gene: 0. The length of the CDR3 is 12 residues. Per the germline V gene, CDR1 is SQVTM and CDR2 is ANQGSEA. The DNA of the CDR3 is TGCAGCGTGGACAGGGGCCAAGAGACCCAGTACTTC. Translating it yields CSVDRGQETQYF.

V usage is TRBV2 and J usage is TRBJ2-5; TRBD2 agrees at 10 bases. The V gene end was trimmed by 4 bases and the J gene end by 3 bases; junction bases not matched to a gene: 5. Germline V gene lookup returns CDR1 SNHLY and CDR2 FYNNEI. The CDR3 sequence is 15 residues long. CDR3 sequence: CASSGSGGAKETQYF. The CDR3 DNA follows: TGTGCCAGCAGTGGGAGCGGGGGGGCAAAAGAGACCCAGTACTTC.

The rearrangement joins TRBV5-4 to TRBJ2-2; 7 bases map to TRBD2. The CDR3 sequence is 17 residues long. CDR1 is SGHNT and CDR2 is YYREEE in the germline V gene (reference sequence). J gave up 3 bases and V 1 base, and 9 bases lay outside the gene matches. CDR3 protein: CASSLLGGGFYTGELFF. The CDR3 nucleotides are TGTGCCAGCAGCTTGCTCGGCGGGGGATTCTACACCGGGGAGCTGTTTTTT.

This sequence joins TRBV4-3 and TRBJ2-3, with 7 positions matching TRBD1. The CDR3 spans 13 residues. Germline V gives CDR1 LGHNA, CDR2 YSLEER. With V trimmed by 3 bases and J by 6 bases, 3 bases remained unmatched. The CDR3 protein is CASSQQQGDTQYF. CDR3 nucleotides: TGCGCCAGCAGCCAGCAACAGGGGGATACGCAGTATTTT.

CDR3 DNA sequence: TGTGCCTGGAGTATCCGAGACAGGGGGGTCTACATTCAGTACTTC. This gives the protein CAWSIRDRGVYIQYF. The chain is built from TRBV30 and TRBJ2-4; the match to TRBD1 covers 9 bases. V shed 2 bases, J shed 8 bases, and the junction held 10 bases outside the gene matches. Germline V gives CDR1 GTSNPN, CDR2 SVGIG (reference sequence). The CDR3 length is 15 residues. The whole variable domain, filled in from reference TRBV30 and TRBJ2-4, reads SQTIHQWPATLVQPVGSPLSLECTVEGTSNPNLYWYRQAAGRGLQLLFYSVGIGQISSEVPQNLSASRPQDRQFILSSKKLLLSDSGFYLCAWSIRDRGVYIQYFGAGTRLSVL.

The V call is TRBV19, the J call TRBJ2-1; TRBD2 is a possible D gene (6 bases). The CDR3 covers 15 residues. Trimming removed 3 bases from V and 2 bases from J, with 11 bases in between. Per germline, CDR1 LNHDA and CDR2 SQIVND (reference sequence). DNA of the CDR3: TGTGCCAGTAGTATCGTTCGGGAGACCTACAATGAGCAGTTCTTC. This gives the protein CASSIVRETYNEQFF.